This T cell receptor (beta chain) was sequenced for a study of blood T cell repertoires in COVID-19 (dated by TCRdb to 2019 to 2021). Broadly, across the study: Collaborator samples came from the United States, Italy and Spain and covered acute and convalescent phases of COVID-19. The repertoires were made available in a free public database intended to serve as a resource for research on the immune response to SARS-CoV-2. Where available, HLA class I and class II types were taken from metadata supplied by the sample provider and were not determined by assay-based typing. Deeply sampled blood TCRbeta repertoires from subjects exposed to, actively infected with, or recovered from COVID-19 were included in the dataset. The material from the prospective study consisted of cDNA or gDNA derived from T cells, B-cell-depleted T cells, or PBMCs. A de-identified subject ID, COVID-19 status, age in years and sex were almost always included in the sample metadata. Samples came from the ongoing ImmuneRACE study (first 160 participants) plus 1,254 subjects from 6 global collaborators.

Findings and caveats that apply to the study as a whole: How much clinical and demographic metadata was included differed by source and by participant, and the metadata was provided uncurated.

Participants in the prospective study were enrolled through a virtual design, were aged about 18 to 89 years, and lived in roughly 25 United States geographic areas. In the prospective study, participants were assigned to cohorts based on the clinical history participants reported in a screening survey and a study questionnaire. For ImmuneRACE Cohort 3, a participant was defined as recovered based on two consecutive negative NP/OP PCR tests, clearance by a healthcare professional, or resolution of symptoms. Mobile phlebotomists in the prospective study collected whole blood, serum and a nasopharyngeal or oropharyngeal swab from every participant. Participants in the prospective study had the option to provide additional blood draws and questionnaires over a roughly two-month period. Prospective study blood samples were shipped either frozen or at room temperature before DNA extraction. Comment on this clone: Which antigen it targets is not known. Base qualities are not recorded, but no much larger clone differs from it by a single base.

The immunoSEQ Assay, a bias-controlled multiplex PCR, was used to amplify TCRbeta CDR3 regions from genomic DNA. On the study's bioinformatics: The number of nucleated cells in each sample was estimated by amplification of reference gene primers within the assay. Sequence reads were collapsed and filtered to measure the absolute abundance of every unique TCRbeta CDR3 rearrangement. For each sample, productive Simpson clonality was calculated as the square root of Simpson's diversity index across productive rearrangements. Sourced from immuneACCESS, this table was stored by TCRdb with only in-frame sequences that have V and J called. A share of the clones is absent; for the studies checked, an unresolved V gene accounts for under half, and the remainder has no known explanation. V and J calls and clone size are as listed in that table; D and trimming were resolved from the DNA. Counted in this sample were approximately 350,000 clones; roughly 80% of them appeared once. Together, the top ten hold around 5.1% of the sample.

The CDR3, from cysteine to phenylalanine, totals 14 residues. Only the CDR3 part of the read is kept: 42 bases, read in frame from the first base. The germline V and J ends show losses of 4 bases and 4 bases respectively, and no gene match explains 6 bases of the junction. Per the germline V gene (reference sequence), LNHNV is the CDR1 and YYDKDF is the CDR2. The sequence was obtained from a woman aged 45-65 years who had recovered from COVID-19. This sequence uses TRBV15 and TRBJ1-2, with 7 junctional bases fitting TRBD1. Source material: PBMCs or T cells enriched from blood (not recorded which). The CDR3 has the sequence CATSTQTGPYGYTF. The base sequence is TGTGCCACCAGCACGCAGACAGGGCCCTATGGCTACACCTTC.